This T cell receptor beta chain was sequenced for a study of Ad26.COV2.S vaccination and SARS-CoV-2 variants. Study background: Participants got Ad26.COV2.S intramuscularly, once or twice 56 days apart. Study-wide findings and caveats: Quantification of TCR breadth and depth may have yielded underestimates of total T cell responses.

Assay used: immunoSEQ multiplex PCR; TCRdb lists only in-frame clones, some missing. The sample comprises about 320,000 clones, 86% of which are singletons, and 1.9% rests with the top ten. The sample's treatment: around 19 received Ad26.COV2.S at low or high dose, single or two shots; about 5 received placebo; per-sample allocation not given. All samples were drawn on day 63, counting from the first vaccine or placebo injection. This vaccine is an Ad26 vector that expresses the Wuhan-strain SARS-CoV-2 spike. With regard to this clone: The antigen is not known.

The CDR3 contains 14 residues. CDR1 SGHRS and CDR2 YFSETQ come from the germline V gene. The junction had 4 bases not matched to a gene; V was cut back by 3 bases and J by 5 bases. V gene TRBV5-1 combines with J gene TRBJ2-3; TRBD1 agrees at 9 bases. The starting material was peripheral blood, obtained in a trial of Ad26.COV2.S vaccine versus placebo. This receptor was taken from a person aged 18 to 59 who received the Ad26.COV2.S COVID-19 vaccine or a placebo. CDR3 loop: CASSSGDRVDTQYF. DNA for the CDR3: TGCGCCAGCAGCTCGGGGGACAGGGTAGATACGCAGTATTTT. Full variable domain (rest looked up from reference TRBV5-1 and TRBJ2-3): KAGVTQTPRYLIKTRGQQVTLSCSPISGHRSVSWYQQTPGQGLQFLFEYFSETQRNKGNFPGRFSGRQFSNSRSEMNVSTLELGDSALYLCASSSGDRVDTQYFGPGTRLTVL.